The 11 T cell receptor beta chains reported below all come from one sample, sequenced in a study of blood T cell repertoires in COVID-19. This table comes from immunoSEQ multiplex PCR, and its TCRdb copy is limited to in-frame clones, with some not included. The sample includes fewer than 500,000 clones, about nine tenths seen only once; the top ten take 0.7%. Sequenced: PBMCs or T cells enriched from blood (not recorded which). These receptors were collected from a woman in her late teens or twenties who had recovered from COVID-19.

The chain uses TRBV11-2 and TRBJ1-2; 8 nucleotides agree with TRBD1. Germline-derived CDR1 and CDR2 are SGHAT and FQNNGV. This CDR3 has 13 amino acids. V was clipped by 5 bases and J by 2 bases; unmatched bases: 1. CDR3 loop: CASSGDRNYGYTF. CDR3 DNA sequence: TGTGCCAGCAGCGGGGACAGGAACTATGGCTACACCTTC.

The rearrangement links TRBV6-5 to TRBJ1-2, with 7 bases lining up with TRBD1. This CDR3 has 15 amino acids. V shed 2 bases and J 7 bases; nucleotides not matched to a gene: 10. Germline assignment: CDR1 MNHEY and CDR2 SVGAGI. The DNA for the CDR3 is TGTGCCAGCAGTTACGAGGGGGCGAGGGGGTCTGGCTACACCTTC. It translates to CASSYEGARGSGYTF.

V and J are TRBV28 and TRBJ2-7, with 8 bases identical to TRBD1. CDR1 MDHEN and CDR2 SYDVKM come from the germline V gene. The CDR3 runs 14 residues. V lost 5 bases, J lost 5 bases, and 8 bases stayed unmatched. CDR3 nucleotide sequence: TGTGCCAGCAGTATCAAAGACAGGGGCAACGAGCAGTACTTC. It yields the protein CASSIKDRGNEQYF.

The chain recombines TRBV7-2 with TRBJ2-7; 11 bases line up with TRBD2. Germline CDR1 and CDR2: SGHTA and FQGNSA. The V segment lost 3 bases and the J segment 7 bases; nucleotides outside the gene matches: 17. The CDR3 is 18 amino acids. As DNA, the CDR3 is TGTGCCAGCAGCTTCGGGCTAGCGGGGGGCTCCGTTCTTTTGGAGCAGTACTTC. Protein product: CASSFGLAGGSVLLEQYF.

This CDR3 is CASSLDLGQPYNSPLHF. In DNA form, the CDR3 reads TGTGCCAGCAGCTTGGATCTGGGACAGCCTTATAATTCACCCCTCCACTTT. The J gene is TRBJ1-6, the V gene TRBV5-4; 7 positions agree with TRBD1. The V segment lost 0 bases and the J segment 4 bases; nucleotides outside the gene matches: 7. Per the germline V gene, CDR1 is SGHNT and CDR2 is YYREEE (reference sequence). The CDR3 extends over 17 amino acids.

The CDR3 DNA reads as TGTGCCAGCAGCTTAGTGCCCCTAGCGGCGGACATTCAGTACTTC. Translating it yields CASSLVPLAADIQYF. This chain uses TRBV7-2 with TRBJ2-4; 7 positions agree with TRBD2. CDR3 length equals 15 residues. Trimming removed 1 base from V and 8 bases from J; junction bases left unmatched: 8. Germline V lookup: CDR1 SGHTA, CDR2 FQGNSA.

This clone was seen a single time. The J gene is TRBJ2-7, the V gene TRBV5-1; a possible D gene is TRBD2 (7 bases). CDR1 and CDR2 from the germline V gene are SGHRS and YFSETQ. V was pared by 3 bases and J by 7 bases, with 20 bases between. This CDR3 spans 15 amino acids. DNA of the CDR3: TGCGCCAGCAGCTCCTCTGAAAGGGGGGAGGGGGAGCAGTACTTC. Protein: CASSSSERGEGEQYF. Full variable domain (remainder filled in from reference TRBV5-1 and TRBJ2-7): KAGVTQTPRYLIKTRGQQVTLSCSPISGHRSVSWYQQTPGQGLQFLFEYFSETQRNKGNFPGRFSGRQFSNSRSEMNVSTLELGDSALYLCASSSSERGEGEQYFGPGTRLTVT.

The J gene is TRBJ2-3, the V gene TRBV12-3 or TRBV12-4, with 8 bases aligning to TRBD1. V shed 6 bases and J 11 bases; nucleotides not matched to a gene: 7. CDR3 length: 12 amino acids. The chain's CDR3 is CASRPTGGKQYF. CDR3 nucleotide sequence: TGTGCCAGCAGACCCACAGGGGGAAAGCAGTATTTT.

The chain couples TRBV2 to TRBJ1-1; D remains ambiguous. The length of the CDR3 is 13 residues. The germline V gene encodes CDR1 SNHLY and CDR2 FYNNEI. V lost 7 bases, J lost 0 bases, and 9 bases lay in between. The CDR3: CASMVLMNTEAFF. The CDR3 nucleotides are TGTGCCAGCATGGTTCTAATGAACACTGAAGCTTTCTTT.

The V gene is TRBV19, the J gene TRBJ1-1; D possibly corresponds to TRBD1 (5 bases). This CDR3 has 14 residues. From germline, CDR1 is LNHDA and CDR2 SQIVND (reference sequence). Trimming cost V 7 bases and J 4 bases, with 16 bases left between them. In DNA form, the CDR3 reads TGTGCCAGTAAGTCCCCCCGGGGGGGCACTGAAGCTTTCTTT. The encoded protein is CASKSPRGGTEAFF.

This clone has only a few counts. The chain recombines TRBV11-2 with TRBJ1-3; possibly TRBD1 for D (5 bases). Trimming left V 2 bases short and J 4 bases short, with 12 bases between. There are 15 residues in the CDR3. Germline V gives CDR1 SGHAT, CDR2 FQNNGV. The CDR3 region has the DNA TGTGCCAGCAGCTTAAACGTAGGGGCAGGAAACACCATATATTTT. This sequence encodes CASSLNVGAGNTIYF.